These 28 T cell receptor beta chains came from one sample sequenced in a study of neoadjuvant anti-PD-1 for oral cavity cancer. The repertoire was sequenced with immunoSEQ multiplex PCR; TCRdb's copy has only in-frame clones and lacks some. Altogether tens of thousands of clones are present, more than 60% being singletons, with the ten largest covering just over 2.5%. The sequenced sample was PBMCs, obtained before nivolumab (anti-PD-1) treatment. All receptors come from a person between 35 and 79 years old with oral cavity squamous cell carcinoma.

The chain couples TRBV5-1 to TRBJ2-1; 7 positions agree with TRBD1. V shed 5 bases, J shed 0 bases, and the junction held 5 bases outside the gene matches. The CDR3 contains 15 residues. Germline V gene sequence: CDR1 SGHRS, CDR2 YFSETQ. CDR3 coding DNA: TGCGCCAGCAGGATAGGGGACAGCTCCTACAATGAGCAGTTCTTC. Translating it yields CASRIGDSSYNEQFF.

The chain has TRBV4-1 and TRBJ2-4, with TRBD1 matching over 7 bases. The CDR3 has 17 residues. Looked up from germline, CDR1 is MGHRA and CDR2 is YSYEKL. With 0 bases clipped from V and 2 bases from J, the junction kept 7 bases outside the gene matches. The CDR3 loop is CASSQDVSTGPKNIQYF. The CDR3 DNA reads as TGCGCCAGCAGCCAAGATGTGTCGACAGGGCCCAAAAACATTCAGTACTTC.

J is TRBJ1-6 and V is TRBV5-1; the match to TRBD1 covers 7 bases. CDR1 and CDR2 from the germline V gene are SGHRS and YFSETQ. V shed 4 bases, J shed 0 bases, and the junction held 4 bases outside the gene matches. This CDR3 is built from 16 residues. Here the CDR3 reads CASSRDSSSYNSPLHF. CDR3 sequence (DNA): TGCGCCAGCAGCCGGGACAGCAGCTCCTATAATTCACCCCTCCACTTT.

This clone was detected only a few times. The chain couples TRBV27 to TRBJ1-2; 8 nucleotides match TRBD1. With V trimmed by 6 bases and J by 4 bases, 7 bases remained unmatched. There are 14 residues in the CDR3. The germline CDR1 and CDR2 sequences are MNHEY and SMNVEV (reference sequence). CDR3 amino acids: CASSRGQGGYGYTF. The CDR3 region has the DNA TGTGCCAGCAGCCGAGGACAGGGAGGCTATGGCTACACCTTC.

This chain joins TRBV2 and TRBJ2-1; no reliable D call. Trimming shortened V by 1 base and J by 8 bases, and 6 bases separated the two germline ends. Germline CDR1 reads SNHLY; CDR2 reads FYNNEI. The CDR3 runs 12 residues. The CDR3 protein is CASSEGRDEQFF. The CDR3 DNA reads TGTGCCAGCAGTGAAGGAAGGGATGAGCAGTTCTTC. The whole variable domain, remainder taken from reference TRBV2 and TRBJ2-1, is EPEVTQTPSHQVTQMGQEVILRCVPISNHLYFYWYRQILGQKVEFLVSFYNNEISEKSEIFDDQFSVERPDGSNFTLKIRSTKLEDSAMYFCASSEGRDEQFFGPGTRLTVL.

This clone was detected only once. The rearrangement joins TRBV6-1 to TRBJ2-1; 9 bases are shared with TRBD1. The V and J ends lost 5 bases and 6 bases, in that order; junction bases with no gene match: 8. The CDR3 is 15 residues long. Germline lookup yields CDR1 MNHNS and CDR2 SASEGT. The CDR3 coding sequence is TGTGCCAGCAGTCAGGACAGGGGCTGGTCCAATGAGCAGTTCTTC. It specifies CASSQDRGWSNEQFF.

This clone was recorded once. J is TRBJ2-1 and V is TRBV29-1; D not certain. The germline CDR1 and CDR2 sequences are SQVTM and ANQGSEA. This CDR3 is 12 amino acids long. The V end was cut by 4 bases, the J end by 7 bases, with 11 bases between. The CDR3 loop is CSVARIGNEQFF. As DNA, the CDR3 is TGCAGCGTTGCACGCATCGGGAATGAGCAGTTCTTC.

This chain uses TRBV5-4 with TRBJ2-1, with D hard to call. Germline loops: CDR1 SGHNT, CDR2 YYREEE (reference sequence). The V end lost 3 bases, the J end lost 10 bases, and 8 bases lay between the germline ends. This CDR3 is built from 11 residues. The CDR3 spells CASSSFREQFF. The CDR3 nucleotides read TGTGCCAGCAGCTCCTTCAGGGAGCAGTTCTTC.

The J gene is TRBJ2-3, the V gene TRBV6-1; D possibly corresponds to TRBD1 (6 bases). Per germline, CDR1 MNHNS and CDR2 SASEGT. Trimming cost V 6 bases and J 1 base, with 11 bases left between them. The length of the CDR3 is 14 residues. The DNA for the CDR3 is TGTGCCAGCAGAGACAGGACAGGCACAGATACGCAGTATTTT. Amino acid sequence: CASRDRTGTDTQYF.

The V call is TRBV29-1, the J call TRBJ1-5; D is possibly TRBD1 (5 bases). CDR3 size: 14 residues. V was pared by 6 bases and J by 5 bases, with 17 bases between. The germline CDR1 and CDR2 sequences are SQVTM and ANQGSEA. CDR3 in amino acids: CSVGGHGSDQPQHF. In nucleotides, the CDR3 is TGCAGCGTGGGAGGACACGGCAGCGATCAGCCCCAGCATTTT.

The chain has TRBV2 and TRBJ2-2, with a tentative D call TRBD2 (5 bases). Looked up from germline, CDR1 is SNHLY and CDR2 is FYNNEI. The CDR3 has 15 amino acids. V was clipped by 6 bases and J by 0 bases, with 11 bases between them. The CDR3 DNA reads as TGTGCCAGCAGGACGGTCGGGGCGAACACCGGGGAGCTGTTTTTT. Translated: CASRTVGANTGELFF. Filled out from reference TRBV2 and TRBJ2-2, the complete variable domain reads EPEVTQTPSHQVTQMGQEVILRCVPISNHLYFYWYRQILGQKVEFLVSFYNNEISEKSEIFDDQFSVERPDGSNFTLKIRSTKLEDSAMYFCASRTVGANTGELFFGEGSRLTVL.

The rearrangement uses TRBV2 and TRBJ1-1, with D unclear. Between the trimmed V and J ends, which lost 6 bases and 1 base, there was a span of 6 bases. Germline CDR1 and CDR2: SNHLY and FYNNEI. The CDR3 runs 12 residues. The chain's CDR3 is CASRLGNTEAFF. CDR3 coding DNA: TGTGCCAGCAGGCTGGGGAACACTGAAGCTTTCTTT.

The rearrangement uses TRBV5-6 and TRBJ2-1; D ambiguous. The CDR3 runs 15 residues. V was shortened by 1 base and J by 2 bases, with 10 bases between the two germline ends. CDR1 and CDR2 from the germline V gene are SGHDT and YYEEEE. The DNA for the CDR3 is TGTGCCAGCAGCTTGTCCGGCGGAGCCTACAATGAGCAGTTCTTC. This translates into CASSLSGGAYNEQFF.

This sequence joins TRBV5-1 and TRBJ1-1, with TRBD1 as a possible D gene (5 bases). The V and J ends lost 7 bases and 0 bases respectively, with 13 bases between them. The CDR3 is 14 amino acids. The germline V gene encodes CDR1 SGHRS and CDR2 YFSETQ. This CDR3 is CASGPGLMNTEAFF. The CDR3 DNA reads as TGCGCCAGCGGCCCGGGACTCATGAACACTGAAGCTTTCTTT.

The count of this clone is one. The chain combines TRBV6-5 with TRBJ1-2, with D unresolved. Trimming shortened V by 10 bases and J by 11 bases, and 17 bases separated the two germline ends. Germline V CDR1 and CDR2: MNHEY, SVGAGI. This CDR3 has 11 amino acids. Here the CDR3 DNA reads TGTGCCACCACCACCGGCTCAAGATACACCTTC. Translation: CATTTGSRYTF.

The V call is TRBV28, the J call TRBJ2-1; 7 bases match TRBD1. The CDR3 totals 13 residues. The germline gives CDR1 MDHEN, CDR2 SYDVKM. V was clipped by 5 bases and J by 16 bases; unmatched bases: 14. Here the CDR3 reads CASSPARDSRFFF. The CDR3 DNA follows: TGTGCCAGCAGTCCCGCTCGGGACAGCCGGTTCTTCTTC.

The V and J genes are TRBV4-2 and TRBJ2-5; 13 bases match TRBD2. Trimming at V came to 4 bases and at J to 1 base, leaving 3 bases not matched to a gene. The CDR3 consists of 16 residues. Germline loops: CDR1 LGHNA, CDR2 YNFKEQ. This chain's CDR3 is CASSPGTSGAQETQYF. The DNA for the CDR3 is TGTGCCAGCAGCCCCGGGACTAGCGGGGCCCAAGAGACCCAGTACTTC.

The chain is built from TRBV5-1 and TRBJ2-7, with 12 bases that match TRBD2. The ends lost 4 bases at V and 0 bases at J; junction bases unmatched: 5. Germline V gene sequence: CDR1 SGHRS, CDR2 YFSETQ. This CDR3 comprises 16 residues. This CDR3 is CASSRGTSGHSYEQYF. CDR3 DNA: TGCGCCAGCAGCCGGGGGACTAGCGGGCACTCCTACGAGCAGTACTTC.

This clone was counted a single time. This chain connects TRBV7-3 to TRBJ2-1; no firm D call. CDR1 and CDR2 from the germline V gene are SGHTA and FQGTGA. This CDR3 comprises 15 residues. The V end lost 4 bases, the J end lost 9 bases, and 19 bases lay between the germline ends. The CDR3, as DNA: TGTGCCAGCAGCTCCGGGCCCCCTGAGTTGACTGAGCAGTTCTTC. This gives the protein CASSSGPPELTEQFF.

The V call is TRBV6-4, the J call TRBJ2-1; D is ambiguous. The CDR3 length is 13 residues. In germline, CDR1 is MRHNA, CDR2 SNTAGT. Trimming took off 2 bases at V and 9 bases at J, with 11 bases between the two ends. The CDR3 reads CASSDLDHGEQFF. CDR3 bases: TGTGCCAGCAGTGACCTGGATCACGGTGAGCAGTTCTTC.

This clone was observed once. The V and J genes are TRBV5-6 and TRBJ1-5, with TRBD1 as a possible D gene (6 bases). Looked up from germline, CDR1 is SGHDT and CDR2 is YYEEEE. Trimming took off 4 bases at V and 6 bases at J, with 11 bases between the two ends. The length of the CDR3 is 13 residues. CDR3 DNA: TGTGCCAGCAGCCCGGGGGGGGCTCAGCCCCAGCATTTT. Protein product: CASSPGGAQPQHF.

The chain is built from TRBV28 and TRBJ1-3; D is possibly TRBD1 (6 bases). Germline assignment: CDR1 MDHEN and CDR2 SYDVKM. Trimming stripped 4 bases from V and 2 bases from J, with 15 bases between. The CDR3 extends over 16 amino acids. CDR3: CASSSLLGQTGNTIYF. The CDR3 DNA reads as TGTGCCAGCAGTTCCCTCCTAGGACAGACTGGAAACACCATATATTTT.

The V and J genes are TRBV6-1 and TRBJ1-1, with D perhaps matching TRBD1 (5 bases). This CDR3 is built from 14 residues. Trimming left V 3 bases short and J 5 bases short, with 13 bases between. CDR1 MNHNS and CDR2 SASEGT come from the germline V gene. The CDR3 DNA follows: TGTGCCAGCAGTGAGTCGGGGGGATATACTGAAGCTTTCTTT. Encoded protein: CASSESGGYTEAFF.

This chain connects TRBV5-1 to TRBJ2-5; 7 positions agree with TRBD2. J lost 3 bases, V lost 6 bases, and 8 bases had no gene match. The germline V gene encodes CDR1 SGHRS and CDR2 YFSETQ. This CDR3 is 14 amino acids long. CDR3 in DNA: TGCGCCAGCAAAATTACGGGGGGAAAAGAGACCCAGTACTTC. Protein product: CASKITGGKETQYF.

Of note for this clone: At one of its ends the junction is not consistent with the germline gene, which may arise from a read error. The chain couples TRBV7-7 to TRBJ1-1, with D uncertain. From germline, CDR1 is SSHAT and CDR2 FNYEAQ (reference sequence). The CDR3 loop spans 14 amino acids. The CDR3 is CASSPPGMNTEAFF. CDR3 in DNA: TGTGCTAGCAGCCCTCCGGGCATGAACACTGAAGCTTTCTTT.

The chain is built from TRBV11-2 and TRBJ1-6, with a weak D call TRBD1 (6 bases). This CDR3 contains 16 residues. V dropped 7 bases and J dropped 8 bases, with 21 bases sitting between them. Germline V lookup: CDR1 SGHAT, CDR2 FQNNGV. CDR3 residues: CASTTGGGLKYSPLHF. For the CDR3, the DNA is TGTGCCAGCACCACAGGAGGGGGGCTGAAGTATTCACCCCTCCACTTT.

The chain employs TRBV10-3 and TRBJ1-1; 7 bases map to TRBD1. Germline assignment: CDR1 ENHRY and CDR2 SYGVKD. The CDR3 runs 15 residues. J was trimmed by 1 base and V by 5 bases; bases with no gene match: 7. CDR3 amino acids: CAISRTGLKNTEAFF. The CDR3 nucleotides read TGTGCCATCAGTCGGACAGGACTAAAGAACACTGAAGCTTTCTTT.

This clone has a handful of counts. This chain links TRBV5-4 with TRBJ1-2; no firm D call. V shed 4 bases and J shed 7 bases, with 11 bases lying between them. This CDR3 region has 12 residues. The germline V gene has CDR1 SGHNT and CDR2 YYREEE (reference sequence). The CDR3 loop is CASSTDVRGYTF. As DNA, the CDR3 is TGTGCCAGCAGCACGGACGTTCGTGGCTACACCTTC.